The 23 T cell receptor beta chains below come from one sample, sequenced in a study of blood T cell repertoires in COVID-19. Sequencing was performed with immunoSEQ multiplex PCR; in TCRdb, only in-frame clones are kept and a portion is missing. The sample holds 60,000 to 85,000 clones; approximately 80% are singletons and the top ten take approximately 40%. Sequencing was carried out using peripheral blood. The receptors stem from a man older than 75 with acute or convalescent COVID-19.

This clone showed up just a few times. This chain uses TRBV14 with TRBJ2-7; D is unresolved. Germline V lookup: CDR1 SGHDN, CDR2 FVKESK. CDR3 length: 14 residues. The ends were cut back, 2 bases at V and 2 bases at J, with 10 bases in the middle. For the CDR3, the DNA is TGTGCCAGCAGCCAATCGCCCTCTACCTACGAGCAGTACTTC. Protein sequence: CASSQSPSTYEQYF.

J is TRBJ2-7 and V is TRBV28; no definite D call. CDR3 length: 12 residues. Germline lookup yields CDR1 MDHEN and CDR2 SYDVKM. V was pared by 3 bases and J by 5 bases, with 8 bases between. CDR3 region: CASSFLRDEQYF. In DNA form, the CDR3 reads TGTGCCAGCAGTTTTCTCCGGGACGAGCAGTACTTC. Using reference TRBV28 and TRBJ2-7 for the parts outside the CDR3, the full variable domain is DVKVTQSSRYLVKRTGEKVFLECVQDMDHENMFWYRQDPGLGLRLIYFSYDVKMKEKGDIPEGYSVSREKKERFSLILESASTNQTSMYLCASSFLRDEQYFGPGTRLTVT.

This clone was counted once. This chain joins TRBV23-1 and TRBJ1-3; no clear D. TRBV23-1 is an ORF, with its function uncertain. This CDR3 is built from 14 residues. V was clipped by 0 bases and J by 3 bases, with 6 bases between them. CDR3 sequence reads: CASSQSNSGNTIYF. In DNA, the CDR3 is TGCGCCAGCAGTCAATCGAACAGTGGAAACACCATATATTTT.

The rearrangement joins TRBV5-1 to TRBJ2-7; D perhaps matches TRBD1 (5 bases). Between the trimmed V and J ends, which lost 0 bases and 3 bases, there was a span of 10 bases. The CDR3 sequence is 14 residues long. Germline loops: CDR1 SGHRS, CDR2 YFSETQ. CDR3 residues: CASSLGWTNYEQYF. The CDR3 DNA reads TGCGCCAGCAGCTTGGGGTGGACAAACTACGAGCAGTACTTC.

The chain recombines TRBV19 with TRBJ1-1; a weak D match, TRBD1 (5 bases). This CDR3 has 12 amino acids. The germline CDR1 and CDR2 sequences are LNHDA and SQIVND (reference sequence). V was cut by 5 bases and J by 11 bases, with 15 bases left in between. CDR3 amino acids: CASSRGSGKAFF. The DNA of the CDR3 is TGTGCCAGTAGTCGAGGCTCAGGGAAGGCTTTCTTT.

A few counts support this clone. The chain has TRBV2 and TRBJ2-1, with TRBD2 identical over 7 bases. The CDR3 is 14 residues long. V shed 4 bases and J 3 bases; nucleotides not matched to a gene: 3. In germline, CDR1 is SNHLY, CDR2 FYNNEI. The CDR3, as DNA: TGTGCCAGCAGTGCCGGCGGGGGCTACAATGAGCAGTTCTTC. It translates to CASSAGGGYNEQFF.

This clone appeared a few times. This chain links TRBV9 with TRBJ1-1; D unclear. From germline, CDR1 is SGDLS and CDR2 YYNGEE. Trimming stripped 0 bases from V and 8 bases from J, with 11 bases between. The CDR3 spans 13 residues. CDR3 in amino acids: CASSVGRESEAFF. CDR3 nucleotides: TGTGCCAGCAGCGTAGGGAGGGAAAGCGAAGCTTTCTTT. The full variable domain, its missing parts supplied by reference TRBV9 and TRBJ1-1, is DSGVTQTPKHLITATGQRVTLRCSPRSGDLSVYWYQQSLDQGLQFLIQYYNGEERAKGNILERFSAQQFPDLHSELNLSSLELGDSALYFCASSVGRESEAFFGQGTRLTVV.

The chain combines TRBV28 with TRBJ2-5; the D is unclear. This CDR3 spans 14 amino acids. CDR1 is MDHEN and CDR2 is SYDVKM in the germline V gene. V was shortened by 3 bases and J by 0 bases, with 8 bases between the two germline ends. The chain's CDR3 is CASSFHRDQETQYF. The CDR3 DNA follows: TGTGCCAGCAGTTTCCATCGGGACCAAGAGACCCAGTACTTC.

The chain has TRBV19 and TRBJ1-2; the D is unclear. V lost 7 bases, J lost 8 bases, and 20 bases lay in between. CDR1 and CDR2 (germline): LNHDA, SQIVND (reference sequence). This CDR3 has 14 amino acids. CDR3 coding DNA: TGTGCCAGTATTCAGGCCGGAAAAGGATCGGGCTACACCTTC. As protein: CASIQAGKGSGYTF.

This chain joins TRBV5-4 and TRBJ1-6; D is possibly TRBD1 (6 bases). The CDR3 is 15 residues long. Germline-derived CDR1 and CDR2 are SGHNT and YYREEE (reference sequence). Between the trimmed V and J ends, which lost 3 bases and 7 bases, there was a span of 14 bases. CDR3 sequence: CASSSQGRENSPLHF. The CDR3 nucleotides are TGTGCCAGCAGCTCCCAGGGGCGTGAAAATTCACCCCTCCACTTT.

This clone was counted a single time. CDR3 in amino acids: CASSQGPGLAAETQYF. CDR3 coding DNA: TGTGCCAGCAGCCAAGGTCCCGGACTAGCGGCGGAGACCCAGTACTTC. The rearrangement links TRBV3-1 (or the pseudogene TRBV3-2) to TRBJ2-5, with 10 bases identical to TRBD2. The CDR3 is 16 residues long. The J segment lost 5 bases and the V segment lost 1 base, leaving 7 bases of the junction unmatched. CDR1 is LGHDT and CDR2 is YNNKEL in the germline V gene (reference sequence).

The J gene is TRBJ1-6, the V gene TRBV19, with unresolved D. V lost 5 bases and J 10 bases, leaving 21 bases between the germline ends. The germline CDR1 and CDR2 sequences are LNHDA and SQIVND (reference sequence). This CDR3 is 16 amino acids long. In DNA, the CDR3 is TGTGCCAGTAGTGTCTTTGAGGAGGTCGGGTTCTCACCCCTCCACTTT. Translation gives CASSVFEEVGFSPLHF.

This rearrangement joins TRBV7-9 to TRBJ1-1, with 8 bases identical to TRBD1. The CDR3 totals 16 residues. Germline V gene lookup returns CDR1 SEHNR and CDR2 FQNEAQ (reference sequence). J was trimmed by 1 base and V by 5 bases; bases with no gene match: 9. In DNA, the CDR3 is TGTGCCAGCAGCCCTCACGGACAGGGCCAGAACACTGAAGCTTTCTTT. Protein sequence: CASSPHGQGQNTEAFF.

This chain links TRBV7-2 with TRBJ1-1; D call uncertain. The CDR3 runs to 14 residues. V shed 5 bases and J shed 1 base, with 11 bases lying between them. The germline CDR1 and CDR2 sequences are SGHTA and FQGNSA. The CDR3 DNA follows: TGTGCCAGCAGCCCGGCCGGCGGGAACACTGAAGCTTTCTTT. As protein: CASSPAGGNTEAFF.

This clone was detected only a few times. The rearrangement links TRBV29-1 to TRBJ2-7, with a possible D match to TRBD1 (6 bases). The germline V and J ends were trimmed by 6 bases and 5 bases, with 17 bases remaining between them. Germline CDR1 and CDR2: SQVTM and ANQGSEA. The CDR3 totals 13 residues. Here the CDR3 DNA reads TGCAGCGTGGCCCTACAGGGCAACAACGAGCAGTACTTC. This gives the protein CSVALQGNNEQYF.

J is TRBJ1-1 and V is TRBV16; TRBD1 matches at 7 bases. The CDR3 covers 15 residues. CDR1 and CDR2 from the germline V gene are KGHSY and FQNENV. V trimming: 4 bases; J trimming: 5 bases; junction bases outside the gene matches: 10. CDR3 amino acids: CASSREGGARTEAFF. CDR3 DNA sequence: TGTGCCAGCAGCCGTGAAGGGGGCGCGAGGACTGAAGCTTTCTTT.

In nucleotides, the CDR3 is TGTGCCAGCAGCTCATCAGTACAGGGTAATGAGCAGTTCTTC. This translates into CASSSSVQGNEQFF. The rearrangement joins TRBV9 to TRBJ2-1; D perhaps matches TRBD1 (6 bases). V was pared by 4 bases and J by 7 bases, with 15 bases between. The CDR3 sequence is 14 residues long. Germline V lookup: CDR1 SGDLS, CDR2 YYNGEE.

V and J are TRBV29-1 and TRBJ1-1; D remains ambiguous. This CDR3 has 12 amino acids. The germline gives CDR1 SQVTM, CDR2 ANQGSEA. V was cut by 5 bases and J by 1 base, with 8 bases left in between. CDR3 nucleotides: TGCAGCGTTATGGAGTGGAACACTGAAGCTTTCTTT. Its protein is CSVMEWNTEAFF.

The genes are TRBV7-2 and TRBJ2-2; 10 bases map to TRBD1. Looked up from germline, CDR1 is SGHTA and CDR2 is FQGNSA. The CDR3 contains 15 residues. V was clipped by 6 bases and J by 7 bases; unmatched bases: 8. Here the CDR3 reads CASSGGTGVHGELFF. In DNA, the CDR3 is TGTGCCAGCAGTGGAGGGACAGGGGTTCACGGGGAGCTGTTTTTT.

V gene TRBV19 combines with J gene TRBJ2-3; 7 nucleotides match TRBD2. Germline V gene sequence: CDR1 LNHDA, CDR2 SQIVND (reference sequence). This CDR3 spans 17 amino acids. V lost 3 bases, J lost 6 bases, and 15 bases stayed unmatched. CDR3 bases: TGTGCCAGTAGTATTTGGGAGGGGACTACCAAAGGCGATACGCAGTATTTT. It is translated as CASSIWEGTTKGDTQYF.

This clone was seen once. The chain joins TRBV6-5 to TRBJ1-1, with D possibly TRBD1 on 5 matching bases. Germline CDR1 is MNHEY and CDR2 is SVGAGI. V was pared by 2 bases and J by 5 bases, with 12 bases between. There are 14 residues in the CDR3. The CDR3 reads CASSYTGPGTEAFF. In DNA form, the CDR3 reads TGTGCCAGCAGTTACACCGGGCCAGGGACTGAAGCTTTCTTT.

A single count supports this clone. The chain uses TRBV19 and TRBJ1-4; 10 bases are shared with TRBD1. CDR3 length: 17 amino acids. V was pared by 6 bases and J by 0 bases, with 7 bases of the junction left unmatched. Germline V CDR1 and CDR2: LNHDA, SQIVND (reference sequence). The CDR3 DNA is TGTGCCAGTAGCCCCGGACAGGGGGTTGCAACTAATGAAAAACTGTTTTTT. Encoded protein: CASSPGQGVATNEKLFF.

The V and J genes are TRBV7-9 and TRBJ2-2, with D perhaps matching TRBD1 (6 bases). The CDR3 is 15 residues long. V lost 5 bases and J lost 0, with 10 bases in between. Germline V gives CDR1 SEHNR, CDR2 FQNEAQ (reference sequence). CDR3 DNA: TGTGCCAGCAGCCCGGGACACACGAACACCGGGGAGCTGTTTTTT. Translating gives CASSPGHTNTGELFF.